The entry that follows covers one T cell receptor beta chain sequence. In germline, CDR1 is MNHEY, CDR2 SVGAGI. There are 14 residues in the CDR3. With V trimmed by 2 bases and J by 11 bases, 8 bases remained unmatched. Under the authors' procedure: Quantification of nucleated cells was approximated via reference gene primer amplification. Produced via immunoSEQ multiplex PCR; TCRdb's table is partial and in-frame only. D and trimming come from the DNA, and the V and J calls and clone size come from that table. The top ten clones hold about 3.1% of a sample with tens of thousands of clones, about nine tenths of them seen once. This entry is derived from a study of blood T cell repertoires in COVID-19. In the study overall: Acute and convalescent COVID-19 specimens originated in the United States, Italy and Spain. T cells, B-cell-depleted T cells, or PBMCs provided the cDNA or gDNA that served as material.

The V and J genes are TRBV6-5 and TRBJ1-3; TRBD1 agrees at 8 bases. The sample comprised peripheral blood. The receptor was derived from a human donor in a cohort sampled during active COVID-19. The CDR3 sequence: CASSYTLTGGAIYF. In DNA form, the CDR3 reads TGTGCCAGCAGTTACACCCTTACAGGGGGAGCCATATATTTT.